This is a list of T cell receptor beta chains from one sample in a study of blood T cell repertoires in COVID-19. TCRdb's copy holds only in-frame clones and misses some; the assay was immunoSEQ multiplex PCR. Here the sample spans roughly 60,000 clones, less than 90% being singletons. The sample was peripheral blood. Receptors were obtained from a man in his sixties with COVID-19, enrolled during active disease. CDR3s include the opening cysteine and the closing phenylalanine or tryptophan. Each record gives: clone size, J gene, D gene, V gene, CDR3 length, CDR3 DNA, CDR3 protein. D genes are given only for firm matches. Clone sizes are given selectively: once, few, many, or a class where the clone is expanded.

abundance: NA; j_gene: TRBJ2-5; d_gene: TRBD2; v_gene: TRBV5-1; len: 16; CDR3nt: TGCGCCAGCAGCTTTGGAAGGTTAGCGGGTGGGGAGACCCAGTACTTC; CDR3aa: CASSFGRLAGGETQYF
abundance: few; j_gene: TRBJ1-2; d_gene: NA; v_gene: TRBV29-1; len: 14; CDR3nt: TGCAGCGTTTACGGGAGCCCGGGAGGCTATGGCTACACCTTC; CDR3aa: CSVYGSPGGYGYTF
abundance: NA; j_gene: TRBJ1-2; d_gene: NA; v_gene: TRBV3-1/TRBV3-2; len: 15; CDR3nt: TGTGCCAGCAGCCTTATACAGGAGCCACTTTATGGCTACACCTTC; CDR3aa: CASSLIQEPLYGYTF
abundance: NA; j_gene: TRBJ1-5; d_gene: TRBD1; v_gene: TRBV5-6; len: 14; CDR3nt: TGTGCCAGCAGTCGACAGGGGACCAATCAGCCCCAGCATTTT; CDR3aa: CASSRQGTNQPQHF
abundance: NA; j_gene: TRBJ1-5; d_gene: NA; v_gene: TRBV19; len: 15; CDR3nt: TGTGCCAGTAGTATAGGGACATATAGCAATCAGCCCCAGCATTTT; CDR3aa: CASSIGTYSNQPQHF
abundance: NA; j_gene: TRBJ1-5; d_gene: NA; v_gene: TRBV6-6; len: 14; CDR3nt: TGTGCCAGCAGTCAGGGGTATAGCAATCAGCCCCAGCATTTT; CDR3aa: CASSQGYSNQPQHF
abundance: NA; j_gene: TRBJ1-2; d_gene: NA; v_gene: TRBV3-1/TRBV3-2; len: 11; CDR3nt: TGTGCCAGCAGCAAGAGCTATGGCTACACCTTC; CDR3aa: CASSKSYGYTF
abundance: NA; j_gene: TRBJ1-4; d_gene: NA; v_gene: TRBV10-2; len: 13; CDR3nt: TGCGCCAGCAGTGTGGGAGGTCCGGAAAAACTGTTTTTT; CDR3aa: CASSVGGPEKLFF
abundance: NA; j_gene: TRBJ1-2; d_gene: TRBD1; v_gene: TRBV24-1; len: 13; CDR3nt: TGTGCCACCAGTACAGGGGAGAACTATGGCTACACCTTC; CDR3aa: CATSTGENYGYTF
abundance: NA; j_gene: TRBJ1-1; d_gene: NA; v_gene: TRBV11-1; len: 14; CDR3nt: TGTGCCAGCAGCAACCGGGAAGGAGGTCCTGAAGCTTTCTTT; CDR3aa: CASSNREGGPEAFF
abundance: NA; j_gene: TRBJ1-2; d_gene: NA; v_gene: TRBV27; len: 14; CDR3nt: TGTGCCAGCAGTTTAAGCGGGGGCTCCTATGGCTACACCTTC; CDR3aa: CASSLSGGSYGYTF
abundance: NA; j_gene: TRBJ2-3; d_gene: NA; v_gene: TRBV2; len: 14; CDR3nt: TGTGCCAGCAGTGATCTGACAGTCACAGATACGCAGTATTTT; CDR3aa: CASSDLTVTDTQYF
abundance: NA; j_gene: TRBJ1-1; d_gene: NA; v_gene: TRBV21-1; len: 17; CDR3nt: TGTGCCAGCAGCAAAGCGCTGGGCAGGGGTTTTGGGACTGAAGCTTTCTTT; CDR3aa: CASSKALGRGFGTEAFF
abundance: NA; j_gene: TRBJ1-1; d_gene: NA; v_gene: TRBV9; len: 13; CDR3nt: TGTGCCAGCAGCGCCACAGACCGCACTGAAGCTTTCTTT; CDR3aa: CASSATDRTEAFF
abundance: NA; j_gene: TRBJ1-6; d_gene: TRBD1; v_gene: TRBV11-2; len: 15; CDR3nt: TGTGCCAGCAGCTCGTCCGGGACAGGTGATTCACCCCTCCACTTT; CDR3aa: CASSSSGTGDSPLHF
abundance: NA; j_gene: TRBJ1-2; d_gene: TRBD1; v_gene: TRBV2; len: 15; CDR3nt: TGTGCCAGCAGCGAGAACAGGGGGCGTGGCTATGGCTACACCTTC; CDR3aa: CASSENRGRGYGYTF
abundance: NA; j_gene: TRBJ1-1; d_gene: NA; v_gene: TRBV5-1; len: 13; CDR3nt: TGCGCCAGCAGCTTCAGGGAGGGGACTGAAGCTTTCTTT; CDR3aa: CASSFREGTEAFF
abundance: NA; j_gene: TRBJ2-1; d_gene: NA; v_gene: TRBV9; len: 16; CDR3nt: TGTGCCAGCAGCCCAAAGGGGTCTTCCTCCTACAATGAGCAGTTCTTC; CDR3aa: CASSPKGSSSYNEQFF
abundance: NA; j_gene: TRBJ2-6; d_gene: NA; v_gene: TRBV13; len: 15; CDR3nt: TGTGCCAGCAGCCGCGGCTACTCTGGGGCCAACGTCCTGACTTTC; CDR3aa: CASSRGYSGANVLTF
abundance: many; j_gene: TRBJ1-4; d_gene: TRBD1; v_gene: TRBV9; len: 16; CDR3nt: TGTGCCAGCAGCGGAGGACAGGGGGCGCCTAATGAAAAACTGTTTTTT; CDR3aa: CASSGGQGAPNEKLFF
abundance: NA; j_gene: TRBJ1-1; d_gene: NA; v_gene: TRBV12-3/TRBV12-4; len: 13; CDR3nt: TGTGCCAGCAGCAATACAGCGAACACTGAAGCTTTCTTT; CDR3aa: CASSNTANTEAFF
abundance: NA; j_gene: TRBJ2-1; d_gene: TRBD2; v_gene: TRBV27; len: 16; CDR3nt: TGTGCCAGCAGTTTGAGCCGGCGGGGGGCCCTCTCAGGGCAGTTCTTC; CDR3aa: CASSLSRRGALSGQFF
abundance: NA; j_gene: TRBJ2-2; d_gene: TRBD1; v_gene: TRBV23-1; len: 19; CDR3nt: TGCGCCAGCAGTCAATCAGAAAGGGACAGAGTTAAATGCACCGGGGAGCTGTTTTTT; CDR3aa: CASSQSERDRVKCTGELFF
abundance: NA; j_gene: TRBJ1-5; d_gene: NA; v_gene: TRBV11-1; len: 13; CDR3nt: TGTGCCAGCAGCTTAACAGGGTATCAGCCCCAGCATTTT; CDR3aa: CASSLTGYQPQHF
abundance: NA; j_gene: TRBJ1-2; d_gene: NA; v_gene: TRBV11-1; len: 15; CDR3nt: TGTGCCAGCAGCGAAACAGCAGGGTTAAACTATGGCTACACCTTC; CDR3aa: CASSETAGLNYGYTF
abundance: NA; j_gene: TRBJ1-5; d_gene: TRBD1; v_gene: TRBV5-5; len: 14; CDR3nt: TGTGCCAGCGGAGAGGGGGCACCCCTTCGAACCCAGCATTTT; CDR3aa: CASGEGAPLRTQHF
abundance: NA; j_gene: TRBJ2-3; d_gene: TRBD2; v_gene: TRBV6-6; len: 18; CDR3nt: TGTGCCAGCAGTCCGGGACTAGCGGGAGAGTTGTTCCCAGATACGCAGTATTTT; CDR3aa: CASSPGLAGELFPDTQYF
abundance: NA; j_gene: TRBJ1-6; d_gene: NA; v_gene: TRBV7-9; len: 15; CDR3nt: TGTGCCAGCAGCTTAAAGGGGCGACAGAATTCACCCCTCCACTTT; CDR3aa: CASSLKGRQNSPLHF
abundance: few; j_gene: TRBJ2-7; d_gene: TRBD1; v_gene: TRBV11-2; len: 16; CDR3nt: TGTGCCAGCAGCTTAAAGCGGACAGGGTTCTCCTACGAGCAGTACTTC; CDR3aa: CASSLKRTGFSYEQYF
abundance: NA; j_gene: TRBJ2-2; d_gene: NA; v_gene: TRBV19; len: 13; CDR3nt: TGTGCCAGTACCCCAGGTTCATCCGGGGAGCTGTTTTTT; CDR3aa: CASTPGSSGELFF
abundance: NA; j_gene: TRBJ2-1; d_gene: NA; v_gene: TRBV5-1; len: 14; CDR3nt: TGCGCCAGCAGCTTGGCAGTGCCCAACAATGAGCAGTTCTTC; CDR3aa: CASSLAVPNNEQFF
abundance: NA; j_gene: TRBJ2-3; d_gene: TRBD2; v_gene: TRBV5-1; len: 16; CDR3nt: TGCGCCAGCAGCTTGGAGGGCGGGGGGCGGTCAGATACGCAGTATTTT; CDR3aa: CASSLEGGGRSDTQYF
abundance: NA; j_gene: TRBJ2-2; d_gene: NA; v_gene: TRBV11-1; len: 16; CDR3nt: TGTGCCAGCAGCCCACGAACCAGGCAATACACCGGGGAGCTGTTTTTT; CDR3aa: CASSPRTRQYTGELFF
abundance: NA; j_gene: TRBJ2-7; d_gene: NA; v_gene: TRBV6-5; len: 11; CDR3nt: TGTGCCAGCAGTTATTATAGCGAGCAGTACTTC; CDR3aa: CASSYYSEQYF
abundance: NA; j_gene: TRBJ2-5; d_gene: TRBD2; v_gene: TRBV7-6; len: 17; CDR3nt: TGTGCCAGCAGCTTAGTTTTTAGCGGGGGGGCCGGAGAGACCCAGTACTTC; CDR3aa: CASSLVFSGGAGETQYF
abundance: NA; j_gene: TRBJ1-2; d_gene: TRBD1; v_gene: TRBV6-5; len: 16; CDR3nt: TGTGCCAGCAGTTACTCGCGGGGGACAGGGGACTATGGCTACACCTTC; CDR3aa: CASSYSRGTGDYGYTF
abundance: once; j_gene: TRBJ1-2; d_gene: NA; v_gene: TRBV28; len: 15; CDR3nt: TGTGCCAGCACCAACCGAGCCGTACCTCTCTATGGCTACACCTTC; CDR3aa: CASTNRAVPLYGYTF
abundance: NA; j_gene: TRBJ2-1; d_gene: TRBD2; v_gene: TRBV3-1/TRBV3-2; len: 15; CDR3nt: TGTGCCAGCAGCTTACTAGCGGGAGGTGGTAATGAGCAGTTCTTC; CDR3aa: CASSLLAGGGNEQFF
abundance: NA; j_gene: TRBJ2-1; d_gene: NA; v_gene: TRBV12-3/TRBV12-4; len: 13; CDR3nt: TGTGCCAGCAGTTTACAGACCTACAATGAGCAGTTCTTC; CDR3aa: CASSLQTYNEQFF
abundance: once; j_gene: TRBJ1-4; d_gene: NA; v_gene: TRBV7-9; len: 15; CDR3nt: TGTGCCAGCAGCTTGAGTGCGGGGGGCGATGAAAAACTGTTTTTT; CDR3aa: CASSLSAGGDEKLFF
abundance: NA; j_gene: TRBJ2-1; d_gene: NA; v_gene: TRBV9; len: 15; CDR3nt: TGTGCCAGCAGCGTAGCCCAGGGATCCTACAATGAGCAGTTCTTC; CDR3aa: CASSVAQGSYNEQFF
abundance: NA; j_gene: TRBJ1-1; d_gene: NA; v_gene: TRBV12-3/TRBV12-4; len: 12; CDR3nt: TGTGCCAGCCAGCAGGGGAACACTGAAGCTTTCTTT; CDR3aa: CASQQGNTEAFF
abundance: NA; j_gene: TRBJ1-5; d_gene: TRBD1; v_gene: TRBV4-1; len: 15; CDR3nt: TGCGCCAGCAGCCGAACCGGACAGGATAATCAGCCCCAGCATTTT; CDR3aa: CASSRTGQDNQPQHF
abundance: NA; j_gene: TRBJ2-7; d_gene: NA; v_gene: TRBV6-6; len: 12; CDR3nt: TGTGCCAGCAGCTCGACTAGCTACGAGCAGTACTTC; CDR3aa: CASSSTSYEQYF
abundance: few; j_gene: TRBJ2-2; d_gene: TRBD1; v_gene: TRBV4-1; len: 19; CDR3nt: TGCGCCAGCAGCCAAGTATTGAGGACGACAGGGTTATTCTTCGGGGAGCTGTTTTTT; CDR3aa: CASSQVLRTTGLFFGELFF